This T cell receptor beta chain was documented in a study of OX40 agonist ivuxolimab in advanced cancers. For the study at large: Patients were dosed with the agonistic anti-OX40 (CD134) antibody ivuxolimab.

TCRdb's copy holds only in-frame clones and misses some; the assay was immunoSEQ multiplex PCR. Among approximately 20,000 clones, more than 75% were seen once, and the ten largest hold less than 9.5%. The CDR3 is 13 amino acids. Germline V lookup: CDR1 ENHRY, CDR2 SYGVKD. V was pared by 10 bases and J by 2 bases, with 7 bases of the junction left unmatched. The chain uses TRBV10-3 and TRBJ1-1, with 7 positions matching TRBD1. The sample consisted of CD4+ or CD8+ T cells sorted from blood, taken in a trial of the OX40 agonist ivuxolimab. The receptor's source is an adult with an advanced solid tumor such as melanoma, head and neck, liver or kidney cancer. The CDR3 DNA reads TGTGCCACCTCCGGGACAGCAAACACTGAAGCTTTCTTT. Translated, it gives CATSGTANTEAFF.